The 17 T cell receptor beta chains reported below all come from one sample, sequenced in a study of T cells in tumors after PD-1 blockade. The assay was immunoSEQ multiplex PCR, and TCRdb's table has in-frame clones only and misses some. There are about 20,000 clones in the sample; approximately 78% occur only once, and 20% to 30% lies in the top ten. The sequences come from PBMCs, collected before anti-PD-1 treatment. Receptors were obtained from a human donor with basal cell carcinoma.

This chain connects TRBV19 to TRBJ2-1; tentatively, D is TRBD1 (5 bases). This CDR3 region has 13 residues. Trimming took 9 bases from V and 5 from J, leaving 14 bases between them. Per the germline V gene, CDR1 is LNHDA and CDR2 is SQIVND (reference sequence). The CDR3 bases are TGTGCCAGCAACAGGATAGGGAACAATGAGCAGTTCTTC. This translates into CASNRIGNNEQFF.

V is TRBV10-3 and J is TRBJ1-2, with TRBD1 identical over 11 bases. The V and J ends lost 5 bases and 0 bases, in that order; junction bases with no gene match: 5. CDR1 ENHRY and CDR2 SYGVKD come from the germline V gene. The CDR3 consists of 16 residues. The CDR3 loop is CAISFGQGATNYGYTF. The CDR3, as DNA: TGTGCCATCAGTTTTGGACAGGGGGCTACTAACTATGGCTACACCTTC.

The chain combines TRBV6-6 with TRBJ2-7; no clear D gene. The length of the CDR3 is 11 residues. V lost 6 bases and J lost 2, with 5 bases in between. Looked up from germline, CDR1 is MNHNY and CDR2 is SVGAGI (reference sequence). Here the CDR3 reads CASRGPYEQYF. In nucleotides, the CDR3 is TGTGCCAGCAGAGGGCCCTACGAGCAGTACTTC.

The V call is TRBV30, the J call TRBJ2-6; 10 nucleotides match TRBD1. With 0 bases clipped from V and 4 bases from J, the junction kept 9 bases outside the gene matches. Germline assignment: CDR1 GTSNPN and CDR2 SVGIG (reference sequence). The CDR3 length is 18 residues. The CDR3 spells CAWSVRRQGARGANVLTF. The CDR3 nucleotides are TGTGCCTGGAGTGTACGCAGACAGGGGGCGAGGGGGGCCAACGTCCTGACTTTC.

This clone was detected only a few times. The chain is built from TRBV19 and TRBJ1-5; D is unresolved. The CDR3 is 15 residues long. Trimming cost V 6 bases and J 0 bases, with 12 bases left between them. Germline V gene sequence: CDR1 LNHDA, CDR2 SQIVND (reference sequence). The CDR3 sequence: CASSPGRVSNQPQHF. The CDR3 coding sequence is TGTGCCAGTAGCCCCGGACGGGTTAGCAATCAGCCCCAGCATTTT.

The chain couples TRBV6-7 to TRBJ2-1, with D tentatively TRBD2 (7 bases). TRBV6-7 is flagged as an ORF with uncertain function. Trimming removed 11 bases at V and 0 bases at J, with 29 bases between. The CDR3 runs to 19 residues. In DNA, the CDR3 is TGTGCCTGCTGTTATGGGGGGGGGCGGGTGGGGAGCTCCTACAATGAGCAGTTCTTC. Amino acids: CACCYGGGRVGSSYNEQFF.

The genes are TRBV6-4 and TRBJ2-5, with 9 bases identical to TRBD1. V lost 0 bases and J lost 3; bases outside the gene matches: 5. CDR3 length: 16 amino acids. The germline gives CDR1 MRHNA, CDR2 SNTAGT. CDR3 in amino acids: CASSDSPGTGKETQYF. The CDR3 DNA is TGTGCCAGCAGTGACTCGCCCGGGACAGGGAAAGAGACCCAGTACTTC.

In this sample, this clone turned up a few times. The chain has TRBV4-2 and TRBJ1-6; 11 bases are a match to TRBD1. Per germline, CDR1 LGHNA and CDR2 YNFKEQ. The CDR3 sequence is 16 residues long. The trim removed 0 bases at V and 10 bases at J, leaving 5 bases unmatched. Written as DNA, the CDR3 is TGTGCCAGCAGCCAAGATCGGGGACAGGGGGAATCACCCCTCCACTTT. This codes for CASSQDRGQGESPLHF.

The rearrangement links TRBV6-2 or TRBV6-3 to TRBJ2-7; D gene ambiguous. This CDR3 contains 13 residues. Germline V CDR1 and CDR2: MNHEY, SVGEGT. V was shortened by 5 bases and J by 6 bases, with 14 bases between the two germline ends. Here the CDR3 reads CASSLEQRFEQYF. DNA for the CDR3: TGTGCCAGCAGTCTCGAACAACGTTTCGAGCAGTACTTC.

V usage is TRBV10-3 and J usage is TRBJ2-5, with TRBD2 identical over 10 bases. In germline, CDR1 is ENHRY, CDR2 SYGVKD. The CDR3 runs to 15 residues. The V segment lost 3 bases and the J segment 3 bases; nucleotides outside the gene matches: 4. CDR3 loop: CAISDQTSGKETQYF. The CDR3 nucleotides read TGTGCCATCAGTGATCAAACTAGCGGGAAAGAGACCCAGTACTTC.

The chain recombines TRBV27 with TRBJ1-3, with D tentatively TRBD1 (5 bases). The germline V and J ends were trimmed by 2 bases and 0 bases, with 8 bases remaining between them. This CDR3 is 15 amino acids long. The germline CDR1 and CDR2 sequences are MNHEY and SMNVEV (reference sequence). In DNA form, the CDR3 reads TGTGCCAGCAGTTTAAGGCAGGGCTCTGGAAACACCATATATTTT. This translates into CASSLRQGSGNTIYF.

The CDR3 DNA reads TGTGCCAGCAGCCAAGAACAGGGCCGGGGAGCTTTCTTT. Translated, it gives CASSQEQGRGAFF. The V and J genes are TRBV14 and TRBJ1-1; perhaps TRBD1 as D (6 bases). V lost 0 bases and J 10 bases, leaving 12 bases between the germline ends. The CDR3 runs 13 residues. Looked up from germline, CDR1 is SGHDN and CDR2 is FVKESK.

CDR3 DNA sequence: TGTGCCAGCAGTATACGGGGTTTTAGGGGCTACACCTTC. Its protein product is CASSIRGFRGYTF. This sequence joins TRBV12-3 or TRBV12-4 and TRBJ1-2; D uncertain. CDR3 length: 13 residues. V was cut by 5 bases and J by 8 bases, with 15 bases left in between.

The chain couples TRBV7-2 to TRBJ2-3; 7 bases align to TRBD1. Trimming took 7 bases from V and 1 from J; bases not matched to a gene: 8. Germline lookup yields CDR1 SGHTA and CDR2 FQGNSA. The CDR3 length is 15 residues. The CDR3 loop is CASNPQGLGTDTQYF. CDR3 sequence (DNA): TGTGCCAGCAACCCACAGGGGCTAGGCACAGATACGCAGTATTTT.

The table lists this clone with a few counts. The chain joins TRBV24-1 to TRBJ2-1, with 14 bases that match TRBD2. The CDR3 length is 14 residues. The V gene's germline CDR1 is KGHDR and CDR2 SFDVKD. V gave up 7 bases and J gave up 10 bases; unmatched junction bases: 5. The CDR3 coding sequence is TGTGCCACCAGGGGACTAGCGGGAGCTCACGAGCAGTTCTTC. This codes for CATRGLAGAHEQFF.

The CDR3 loop is CASSPSWTGSTEAFF. CDR3 bases: TGTGCCAGCAGCCCGAGCTGGACAGGGTCCACTGAAGCTTTCTTT. J is TRBJ1-1 and V is TRBV7-2; 8 bases align to TRBD1. CDR3 length: 15 residues. CDR1 is SGHTA, CDR2 FQGNSA, per germline. V was clipped by 5 bases and J by 4 bases; unmatched bases: 9.

This clone has just a few counts. The same CDR3 can be traced to other DNA sequences in this sample. The gene calls are TRBV6-2 or TRBV6-3 and TRBJ2-1; D may be TRBD1 or TRBD2 (5 bases each). Trimming removed 3 bases from V and 6 bases from J, with 12 bases in between. The CDR3 has 14 residues. The germline CDR1 and CDR2 sequences are MNHEY and SVGEGT. CDR3 amino acids: CASSYVGDPNEQFF. CDR3 DNA sequence: TGTGCCAGCAGTTATGTGGGGGACCCCAATGAGCAGTTCTTC.